This T cell receptor (beta chain) derives from a study of blood T cells in healthy people across ages. Alongside a J-beta primer mix, a sample-barcoded 5' primer served in a second PCR lasting about 6 to 12 cycles. TCRdb re-analysed the 5' RACE reads in MiXCR, keeping a single row per CDR3 protein. This table holds some 1.7 million distinct CDR3 sequences, 25% to 30% found once. This CDR3 is 13 amino acids long. The V end was cut by 6 bases, the J end by 6 bases, with 12 bases between. The V gene's germline CDR1 is MNHEY and CDR2 SVGAGI. All donors came from Russia, were Caucasian and healthy, and spanned ages about 6 to 95.

V gene TRBV6-5 combines with J gene TRBJ2-1, with a tentative D call TRBD2 (5 bases). The specimen sequenced was blood. The origin of this receptor is a woman aged 30 to 39 in good health. CDR3 DNA sequence: TGTGCCAGCAGAACCGGACTGTGCAATGAGCAGTTCTTC. Translated: CASRTGLCNEQFF.